The source of this TCR beta chain is a study of T cell changes during pregnancy in multiple sclerosis. Trimming took off 5 bases at V and 4 bases at J, with 13 bases between the two ends. Germline loops: CDR1 SGHDT, CDR2 YYEEEE. The CDR3 loop spans 14 amino acids. The protocol was immunoSEQ multiplex PCR, while the TCRdb copy is restricted to in-frame clones and leaves out a portion. This sample has 70,000 to 80,000 clones, with about 93% found just once. V usage is TRBV5-6 and J usage is TRBJ1-3; D might be TRBD1 (5 bases). Sequenced material: CD4+ T cells from peripheral blood mononuclear cells, taken before pregnancy. This receptor was identified in a female donor with multiple sclerosis, enrolled in a pregnancy study. The DNA of the CDR3 is TGTGCCAGCAGGGGCGCAGGGTCGGGAAACACCATATATTTT. It specifies CASRGAGSGNTIYF.